A single sample is the source of the 21 T cell receptor beta chains below, sequenced in a study of control samples from healthy donors and cancer patients. The data were produced by immunoSEQ multiplex PCR, yet TCRdb's version contains in-frame clones alone and is incomplete. This table has some 120,000 clones, around 90% appearing once. Source material: blood. Receptors were obtained from a man between 40 and 49 years old in good health.

The chain is built from TRBV25-1 and TRBJ2-5, with D possibly TRBD1 on 5 matching bases. The CDR3 has 14 residues. In germline, CDR1 is MGHDK, CDR2 SYGVNS. V gave up 8 bases and J gave up 2 bases, with 15 bases separating them. For the CDR3, the DNA is TGTGCCAGCTGGGGCAGACCTGATCAAGAGACCCAGTACTTC. Translated, it gives CASWGRPDQETQYF.

The chain carries TRBV6-5 and TRBJ1-1; TRBD1 matches 7 bases. The CDR3 length is 14 residues. The junction had 6 bases not matched to a gene; V was cut back by 6 bases and J by 2 bases. Germline CDR1 and CDR2: MNHEY and SVGAGI. CDR3 in DNA: TGTGCCAGCAGGACGAGACAGGGAAACACTGAAGCTTTCTTT. Translation: CASRTRQGNTEAFF.

The V call is TRBV11-3, the J call TRBJ2-7, with TRBD1 matching 7 bases. CDR1 is SGHNT and CDR2 is YENEEA in the germline V gene. CDR3 length: 12 residues. The J segment lost 4 bases and the V segment lost 5 bases, leaving 2 bases of the junction unmatched. The CDR3 spells CASSRGQYEQYF. The CDR3 bases are TGTGCCAGCAGCCGGGGACAGTACGAGCAGTACTTC.

The rearrangement uses TRBV25-1 and TRBJ1-5, with 8 bases aligning to TRBD1. Germline-derived CDR1 and CDR2 are MGHDK and SYGVNS. This CDR3 spans 16 amino acids. Trimming took 1 base from V and 3 from J; bases not matched to a gene: 5. The CDR3 sequence: CASSESRRGPNQPQHF. The CDR3 DNA is TGTGCCAGCAGTGAATCTCGCAGGGGGCCCAATCAGCCCCAGCATTTT.

The rearrangement links TRBV19 to TRBJ2-3; D perhaps matches TRBD1 (6 bases). The CDR3 has 15 residues. Looked up from germline, CDR1 is LNHDA and CDR2 is SQIVND (reference sequence). V dropped 3 bases and J dropped 2 bases, with 12 bases sitting between them. Here the CDR3 reads CASSISGALTDTQYF. CDR3 DNA: TGTGCCAGTAGTATTTCAGGGGCTCTCACAGATACGCAGTATTTT.

This clone was recorded once. This chain links TRBV10-3 with TRBJ2-3; D is undetermined. The V gene's germline CDR1 is ENHRY and CDR2 SYGVKD. V was pared by 8 bases and J by 0 bases, with 15 bases between. The length of the CDR3 is 15 residues. The CDR3: CAISVGGRSTDTQYF. CDR3 in DNA: TGTGCCATCTCCGTAGGCGGACGGAGCACAGATACGCAGTATTTT.

The rearrangement joins TRBV11-3 to TRBJ1-2; 7 nucleotides match TRBD1. Per the germline V gene, CDR1 is SGHNT and CDR2 is YENEEA. The V segment lost 4 bases and the J segment 2 bases; nucleotides outside the gene matches: 7. This CDR3 has 15 amino acids. CDR3 DNA: TGTGCCAGCAGCTCGAGACAGGGTGGAAACTATGGCTACACCTTC. This translates into CASSSRQGGNYGYTF.

The chain uses TRBV16 and TRBJ2-7; no definite D call. The CDR3 has 13 residues. Germline V CDR1 and CDR2: KGHSY, FQNENV. Trimming shortened V by 2 bases and J by 2 bases, and 7 bases separated the two germline ends. The CDR3 bases are TGTGCCAGCAGCCAAATACAAACCTACGAGCAGTACTTC. Its protein product is CASSQIQTYEQYF.

The chain links TRBV19 to TRBJ2-1, with 10 bases aligning to TRBD2. V lost 7 bases and J lost 2; bases outside the gene matches: 8. This CDR3 is 16 amino acids long. From germline, CDR1 is LNHDA and CDR2 SQIVND (reference sequence). This chain's CDR3 is CASTKAGTSAYNEQFF. CDR3 bases: TGTGCCAGTACCAAGGCGGGGACTAGCGCCTACAATGAGCAGTTCTTC.

V gene TRBV4-1 combines with J gene TRBJ2-7; tentative D call: TRBD2 (6 bases). Germline CDR1 reads MGHRA; CDR2 reads YSYEKL. This CDR3 is 14 amino acids long. V lost 0 bases, J lost 4 bases, and 10 bases lay in between. The CDR3 DNA reads TGCGCCAGCAGCCAAGAGACTAGAATTTACGAGCAGTACTTC. It is translated as CASSQETRIYEQYF.

This clone is large in the sample. The J gene is TRBJ2-7, the V gene TRBV7-6, with D possibly being TRBD1 (6 bases). Trimming stripped 1 base from V and 0 bases from J, with 13 bases between. The germline gives CDR1 SGHVS, CDR2 FNYEAQ. The CDR3 is 16 residues long. The CDR3 loop reads CASSLVHGQFSYEQYF. CDR3 bases: TGTGCCAGCAGCTTAGTTCATGGACAGTTCTCCTACGAGCAGTACTTC.

This rearrangement joins TRBV7-2 to TRBJ2-7; the match to TRBD1 covers 8 bases. Unmatched junction bases numbered 16, after V lost 5 bases and J lost 10 bases. CDR1 and CDR2 (germline): SGHTA, FQGNSA. The CDR3 contains 15 residues. Here the CDR3 reads CASSPRTGGVAGQYF. The CDR3 bases are TGTGCCAGCAGCCCTCGCACAGGGGGAGTCGCGGGCCAGTACTTC.

V and J are TRBV7-2 and TRBJ1-5; D unresolved. Germline CDR1 SGHTA, CDR2 FQGNSA. V was pared by 6 bases and J by 9 bases, with 15 bases between. The CDR3 length is 13 residues. In DNA, the CDR3 is TGTGCCAGCAGTCAAGAGGGTTATTGGCCCCAGCATTTT. Translated: CASSQEGYWPQHF.

The J gene is TRBJ1-3, the V gene TRBV2, with D unresolved. CDR3 length: 14 amino acids. The ends were cut back, 1 base at V and 0 bases at J, with 4 bases in the middle. Germline V lookup: CDR1 SNHLY, CDR2 FYNNEI. The CDR3 is CASSEVSSGNTIYF. The CDR3, as DNA: TGTGCCAGCAGTGAAGTCAGCTCTGGAAACACCATATATTTT.

The chain employs TRBV7-2 and TRBJ1-4; D uncertain. V lost 1 base and J 7 bases, leaving 13 bases between the germline ends. This CDR3 comprises 15 residues. The germline V gene encodes CDR1 SGHTA and CDR2 FQGNSA. CDR3 loop: CASSLDSQSGEKLFF. CDR3 bases: TGTGCCAGCAGCTTAGATTCCCAATCGGGTGAAAAACTGTTTTTT.

Worth noting for this clone: Other DNA sequences in this specimen translate into the identical CDR3. The V gene is TRBV5-1, the J gene TRBJ1-4; D uncertain. The germline V gene has CDR1 SGHRS and CDR2 YFSETQ. CDR3 size: 14 residues. V shed 2 bases and J shed 0 bases, with 5 bases lying between them. CDR3 coding DNA: TGCGCCAGCAGCTTAGCAGCAACTAATGAAAAACTGTTTTTT. Translation: CASSLAATNEKLFF. The whole variable domain, filled in from reference TRBV5-1 and TRBJ1-4, reads KAGVTQTPRYLIKTRGQQVTLSCSPISGHRSVSWYQQTPGQGLQFLFEYFSETQRNKGNFPGRFSGRQFSNSRSEMNVSTLELGDSALYLCASSLAATNEKLFFGSGTQLSVL.

Notes on this clone: The DNA is omitted, as the CDR3 cannot be located on it reliably, and the CDR3 follows TCRdb's listing. The V call is TRBV6-5, the J call TRBJ1-6. The germline gives CDR1 MNHEY, CDR2 SVGAGI. The CDR3 comprises 16 residues, both ends counted. The chain's CDR3 is CASSYFGPGPNSPLHF.

This clone was detected only once. This sequence joins TRBV29-1 and TRBJ1-2; TRBD1 is a possible D gene (6 bases). Trimming pared 3 bases from V and 4 bases from J, leaving 12 bases between. This CDR3 comprises 13 residues. The germline CDR1 and CDR2 sequences are SQVTM and ANQGSEA. The CDR3 loop is CSVDRGISYGYTF. The CDR3 DNA follows: TGCAGCGTTGACAGGGGAATAAGCTATGGCTACACCTTC.

The CDR3, as DNA: TGTGCCAGCAGCTTAGACGGCCGCTATGGTGACTACACCTTC. It translates to CASSLDGRYGDYTF. The chain uses TRBV7-3 and TRBJ1-2; D remains unclear. Per the germline V gene, CDR1 is SGHTA and CDR2 is FQGTGA. Trimming took 2 bases from V and 10 from J, leaving 17 bases between them. This CDR3 has 14 amino acids.

This chain connects TRBV11-2 to TRBJ2-7, with a weak D call TRBD1 (6 bases). Trimming left V 2 bases short and J 2 bases short, with 19 bases between. The germline V gene encodes CDR1 SGHAT and CDR2 FQNNGV. The CDR3 has 17 residues. The CDR3 region has the DNA TGTGCCAGCAGCTTAATCACAGGGTCCAGGAACACCTACGAGCAGTACTTC. Translation: CASSLITGSRNTYEQYF. Full variable domain (missing parts from reference TRBV11-2 and TRBJ2-7): EAGVAQSPRYKIIEKRQSVAFWCNPISGHATLYWYQQILGQGPKLLIQFQNNGVVDDSQLPKDRFSAERLKGVDSTLKIQPAKLEDSAVYLCASSLITGSRNTYEQYFGPGTRLTVT.

The chain uses TRBV9 and TRBJ2-2; no clear D gene. The V gene's germline CDR1 is SGDLS and CDR2 YYNGEE. The CDR3 extends over 14 amino acids. Trimming left V 4 bases short and J 6 bases short, with 13 bases between. CDR3 region: CASSLRVGSGELFF. In DNA form, the CDR3 reads TGTGCCAGCAGCTTACGAGTGGGGTCCGGGGAGCTGTTTTTT.